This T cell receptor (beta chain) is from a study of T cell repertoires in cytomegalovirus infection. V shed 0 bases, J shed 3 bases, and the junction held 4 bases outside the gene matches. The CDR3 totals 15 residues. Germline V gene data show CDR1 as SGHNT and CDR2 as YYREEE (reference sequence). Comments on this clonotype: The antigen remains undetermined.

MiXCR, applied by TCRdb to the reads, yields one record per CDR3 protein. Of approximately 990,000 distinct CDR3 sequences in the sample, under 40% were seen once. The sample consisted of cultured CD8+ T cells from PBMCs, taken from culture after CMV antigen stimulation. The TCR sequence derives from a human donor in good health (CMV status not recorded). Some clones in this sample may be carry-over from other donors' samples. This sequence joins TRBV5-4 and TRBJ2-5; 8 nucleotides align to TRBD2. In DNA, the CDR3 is TGTGCCAGCAGCTTGGTCGGGGGGGCAGAAGAGACCCAGTACTTC. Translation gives CASSLVGGAEETQYF.